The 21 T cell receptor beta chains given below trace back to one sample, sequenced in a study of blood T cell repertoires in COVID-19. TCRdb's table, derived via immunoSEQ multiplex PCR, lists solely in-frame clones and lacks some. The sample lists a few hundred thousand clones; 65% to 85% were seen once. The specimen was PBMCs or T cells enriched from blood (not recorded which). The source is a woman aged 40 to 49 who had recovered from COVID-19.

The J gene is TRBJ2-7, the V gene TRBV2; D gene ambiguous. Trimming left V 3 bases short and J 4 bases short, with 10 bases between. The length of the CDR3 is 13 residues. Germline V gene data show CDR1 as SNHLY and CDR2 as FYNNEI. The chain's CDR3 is CASSDRRQYEQYV. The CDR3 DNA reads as TGTGCCAGCAGTGATCGCAGGCAATACGAGCAGTACGTC.

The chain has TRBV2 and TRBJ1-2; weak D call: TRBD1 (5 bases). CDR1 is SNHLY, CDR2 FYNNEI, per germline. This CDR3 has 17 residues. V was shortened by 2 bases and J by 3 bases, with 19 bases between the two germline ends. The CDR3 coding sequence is TGTGCCAGCAGTGAACGAATCATCAGGGCCGTTGACTATGGCTACACCTTC. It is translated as CASSERIIRAVDYGYTF.

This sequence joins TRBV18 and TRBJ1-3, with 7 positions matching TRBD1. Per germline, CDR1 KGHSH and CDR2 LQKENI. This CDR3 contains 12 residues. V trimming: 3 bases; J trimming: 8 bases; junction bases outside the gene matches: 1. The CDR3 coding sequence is TGTGCCAGCTCACCCCAGGGGGACACCATATATTTT. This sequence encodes CASSPQGDTIYF.

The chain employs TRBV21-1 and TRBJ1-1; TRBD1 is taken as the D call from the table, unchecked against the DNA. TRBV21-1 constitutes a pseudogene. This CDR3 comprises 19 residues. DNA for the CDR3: TGTGCCAGCAGCAAAGATTCTCAAGTCCCGGGACAGGGGAACACTGAAGCTTTCTTT. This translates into CASSKDSQVPGQGNTEAFF.

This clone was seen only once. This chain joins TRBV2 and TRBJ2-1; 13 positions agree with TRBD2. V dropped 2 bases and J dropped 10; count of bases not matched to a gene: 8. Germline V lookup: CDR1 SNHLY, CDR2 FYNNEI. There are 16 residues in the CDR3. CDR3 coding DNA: TGTGCCAGCAGTGAAACCCGGACTAGCGGGAGAAGGGAGCAGTTCTTC. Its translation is CASSETRTSGRREQFF.

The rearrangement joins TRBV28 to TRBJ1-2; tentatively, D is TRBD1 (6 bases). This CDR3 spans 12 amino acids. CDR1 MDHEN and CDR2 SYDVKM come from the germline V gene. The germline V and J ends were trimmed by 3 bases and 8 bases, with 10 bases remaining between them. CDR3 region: CASSLGAGGYTF. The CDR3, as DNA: TGTGCCAGCAGTTTGGGGGCTGGAGGCTACACCTTC.

The CDR3: CASSYSISSAGSGANVLTF. DNA for the CDR3: TGTGCCAGCAGTTACTCGATTAGTAGCGCTGGCTCTGGGGCCAACGTCCTGACTTTC. The rearrangement joins TRBV6-2 or TRBV6-3 to TRBJ2-6, with D perhaps matching TRBD2 (5 bases). With 0 bases removed from V and 0 bases from J, the gap between germline ends came to 15 bases. The germline V gene has CDR1 MNHEY and CDR2 SVGEGT. The CDR3 consists of 19 residues.

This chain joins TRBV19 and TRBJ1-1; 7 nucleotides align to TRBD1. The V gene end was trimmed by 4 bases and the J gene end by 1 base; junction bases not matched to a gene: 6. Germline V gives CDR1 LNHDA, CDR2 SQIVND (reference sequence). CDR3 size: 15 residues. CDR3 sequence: CASSRDRATNTEAFF. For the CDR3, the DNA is TGTGCCAGTAGTAGAGACAGGGCTACGAACACTGAAGCTTTCTTT.

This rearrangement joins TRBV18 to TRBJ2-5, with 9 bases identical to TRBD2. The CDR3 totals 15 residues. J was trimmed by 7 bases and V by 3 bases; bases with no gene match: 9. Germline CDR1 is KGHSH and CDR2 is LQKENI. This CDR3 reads CASSPSPGLAWTQYF. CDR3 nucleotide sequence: TGTGCCAGCTCACCGTCTCCGGGACTAGCATGGACCCAGTACTTC. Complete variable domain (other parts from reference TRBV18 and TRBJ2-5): NAGVMQNPRHLVRRRGQEARLRCSPMKGHSHVYWYRQLPEEGLKFMVYLQKENIIDESGMPKERFSAEFPKEGPSILRIQQVVRGDSAAYFCASSPSPGLAWTQYFGPGTRLLVL.

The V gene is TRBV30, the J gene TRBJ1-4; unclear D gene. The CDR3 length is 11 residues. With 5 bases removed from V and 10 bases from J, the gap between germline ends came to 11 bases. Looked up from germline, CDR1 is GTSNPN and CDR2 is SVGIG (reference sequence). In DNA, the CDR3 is TGTGCCTGGGGGGTGGAGGGAAAACTGTTTTTT. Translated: CAWGVEGKLFF.

CDR3 amino acids: CASTSGRSGELFF. The CDR3 DNA sequence: TGTGCCAGCACTAGCGGGAGATCCGGGGAGCTGTTTTTT. V gene TRBV3-1 (or the pseudogene TRBV3-2) combines with J gene TRBJ2-2; 10 bases are shared with TRBD2. From germline, CDR1 is LGHDT and CDR2 YNNKEL (reference sequence). The length of the CDR3 is 13 residues. With V trimmed by 7 bases and J by 6 bases, 2 bases remained unmatched.

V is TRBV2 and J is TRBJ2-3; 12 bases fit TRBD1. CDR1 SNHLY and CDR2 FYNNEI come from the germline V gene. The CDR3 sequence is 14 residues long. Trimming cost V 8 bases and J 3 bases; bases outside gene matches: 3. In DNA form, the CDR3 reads TGTGCCAGCGGGGACAGGGGGCAAACAGATACGCAGTATTTT. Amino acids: CASGDRGQTDTQYF.

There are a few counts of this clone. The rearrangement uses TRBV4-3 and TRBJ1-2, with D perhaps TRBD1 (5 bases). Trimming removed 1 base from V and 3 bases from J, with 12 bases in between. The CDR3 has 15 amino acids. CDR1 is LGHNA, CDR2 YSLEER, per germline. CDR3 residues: CASSQVPAGYYGYTF. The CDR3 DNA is TGCGCCAGCAGCCAAGTCCCGGCAGGGTACTATGGCTACACCTTC.

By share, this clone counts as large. CDR3 nucleotide sequence: TGTGCCAGCAGCTTGGACAGGGGAGTACATGGCTACACCTTC. Amino acid sequence: CASSLDRGVHGYTF. The rearrangement links TRBV28 to TRBJ1-2; 9 bases line up with TRBD1. The CDR3 covers 14 residues. The V segment lost 6 bases and the J segment 6 bases; nucleotides outside the gene matches: 8. CDR1 is MDHEN, CDR2 SYDVKM, per germline.

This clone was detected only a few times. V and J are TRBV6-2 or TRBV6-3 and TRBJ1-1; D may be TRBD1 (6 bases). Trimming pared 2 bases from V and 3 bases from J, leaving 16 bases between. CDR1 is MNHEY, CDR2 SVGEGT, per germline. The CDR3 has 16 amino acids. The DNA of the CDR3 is TGTGCCAGCAGTTACACAATTACAGGGTTGGACACTGAAGCTTTCTTT. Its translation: CASSYTITGLDTEAFF.

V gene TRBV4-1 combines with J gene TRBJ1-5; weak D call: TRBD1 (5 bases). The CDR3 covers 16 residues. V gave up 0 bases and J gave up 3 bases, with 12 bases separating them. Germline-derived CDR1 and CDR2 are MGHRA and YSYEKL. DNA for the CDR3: TGCGCCAGCAGCCAAGATCGGGGGGACCTCAATCAGCCCCAGCATTTT. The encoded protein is CASSQDRGDLNQPQHF.

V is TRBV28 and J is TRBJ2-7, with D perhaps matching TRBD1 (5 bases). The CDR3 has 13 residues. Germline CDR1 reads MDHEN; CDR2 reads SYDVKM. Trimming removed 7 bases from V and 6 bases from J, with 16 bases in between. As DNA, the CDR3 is TGTGCCAGCATCCCCCAGGGTTCTCGCGAGCAGTACTTC. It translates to CASIPQGSREQYF. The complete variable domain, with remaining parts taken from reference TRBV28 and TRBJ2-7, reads DVKVTQSSRYLVKRTGEKVFLECVQDMDHENMFWYRQDPGLGLRLIYFSYDVKMKEKGDIPEGYSVSREKKERFSLILESASTNQTSMYLCASIPQGSREQYFGPGTRLTVT.

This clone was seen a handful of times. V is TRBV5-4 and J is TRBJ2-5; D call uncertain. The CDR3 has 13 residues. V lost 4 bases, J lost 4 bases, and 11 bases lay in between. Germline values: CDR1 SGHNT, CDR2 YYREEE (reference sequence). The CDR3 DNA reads TGTGCCAGCAGCGAATGGTTAGTAGAGACCCAGTACTTC. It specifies CASSEWLVETQYF.

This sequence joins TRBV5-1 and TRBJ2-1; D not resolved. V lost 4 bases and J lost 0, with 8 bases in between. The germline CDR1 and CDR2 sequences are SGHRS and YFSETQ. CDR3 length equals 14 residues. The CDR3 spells CASSPEFSYNEQFF. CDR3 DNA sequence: TGCGCCAGCAGCCCCGAGTTCTCCTACAATGAGCAGTTCTTC.

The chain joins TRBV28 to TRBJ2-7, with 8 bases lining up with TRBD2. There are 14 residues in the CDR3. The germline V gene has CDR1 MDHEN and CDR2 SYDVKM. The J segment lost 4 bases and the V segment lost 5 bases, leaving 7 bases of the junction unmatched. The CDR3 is CASSERSGSYEQYV. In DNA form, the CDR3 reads TGTGCCAGCAGTGAGAGAAGCGGGAGTTACGAGCAGTACGTC.

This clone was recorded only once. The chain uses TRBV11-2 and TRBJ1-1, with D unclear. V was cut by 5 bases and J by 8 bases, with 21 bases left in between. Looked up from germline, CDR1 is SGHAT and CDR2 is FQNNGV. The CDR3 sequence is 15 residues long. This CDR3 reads CASSQQAPTASEAFF. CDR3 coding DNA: TGTGCCAGCAGCCAGCAAGCACCCACAGCCTCCGAAGCTTTCTTT.